The 21 T cell receptor beta chains below were found in one sample sequenced in a study of technical replicates of blood from a handful of donors. Measured with immunoSEQ multiplex PCR; TCRdb has only the in-frame clones, and not every one. The sample comprises roughly 56,000 clones, about 95% of which are singletons, and roughly 3.1% rests with the top ten. Sequencing was performed on PBMCs. All receptors derive from a human donor in good health. Some clones in this sample may be carry-over from other donors' samples.

This clone was counted once. This chain uses TRBV11-1 with TRBJ2-3; D call uncertain. CDR1 SGHAT and CDR2 FQDESV come from the germline V gene (reference sequence). V lost 1 base and J 0 bases, leaving 11 bases between the germline ends. CDR3 length: 16 residues. The CDR3: CASSLVVHPSTDTQYF. Written as DNA, the CDR3 is TGTGCCAGCAGCTTAGTAGTCCATCCGAGCACAGATACGCAGTATTTT. Combining the CDR3 with reference TRBV11-1 and TRBJ2-3 gives the whole variable domain EAEVAQSPRYKITEKSQAVAFWCDPISGHATLYWYRQILGQGPELLVQFQDESVVDDSQLPKDRFSAERLKGVDSTLKIQPAELGDSAMYLCASSLVVHPSTDTQYFGPGTRLTVL.

V gene TRBV30 combines with J gene TRBJ1-2; D possibly corresponds to TRBD1 (5 bases). The CDR3 consists of 13 residues. V dropped 1 base and J dropped 7 bases, with 13 bases sitting between them. The germline CDR1 and CDR2 sequences are GTSNPN and SVGIG (reference sequence). The CDR3 DNA follows: TGTGCCTGGAGTGGGGTCAGGGTGGGTGGCTACACCTTC. The encoded protein is CAWSGVRVGGYTF.

The J gene is TRBJ2-3, the V gene TRBV11-3, with D hard to call. V was pared by 5 bases and J by 2 bases, with 11 bases between. Germline-derived CDR1 and CDR2 are SGHNT and YENEEA. This CDR3 region has 14 residues. CDR3 bases: TGTGCCAGCAGCATTAGAGATTTCACAGATACGCAGTATTTT. Protein: CASSIRDFTDTQYF.

This clone has only a few counts. This chain connects TRBV4-2 to TRBJ1-2, with 7 nucleotides matching TRBD1. This CDR3 region has 16 residues. The J segment lost 2 bases and the V segment lost 4 bases, leaving 10 bases of the junction unmatched. Germline values: CDR1 LGHNA, CDR2 YNFKEQ. This CDR3 reads CASSPSTGAQNYGYTF. The CDR3 DNA is TGTGCCAGCAGCCCTTCTACAGGGGCCCAAAACTATGGCTACACCTTC.

The rearrangement joins TRBV9 to TRBJ2-3; D possibly corresponds to TRBD2 (5 bases). The V gene lost 0 bases and the J gene lost 7 bases, with 9 bases spanning the gap. Looked up from germline, CDR1 is SGDLS and CDR2 is YYNGEE. This CDR3 region has 13 residues. The CDR3 here is CASSVAWEHTQYF. CDR3 in DNA: TGTGCCAGCAGCGTAGCGTGGGAGCATACGCAGTATTTT.

This clone appeared a single time. This rearrangement joins TRBV2 to TRBJ2-1, with D possibly matching TRBD2 (5 bases). The germline V gene encodes CDR1 SNHLY and CDR2 FYNNEI. V dropped 7 bases and J dropped 4 bases, with 17 bases sitting between them. The CDR3 spans 15 residues. The CDR3 spells CASTPEAATYNEQFF. CDR3 DNA: TGTGCCAGCACCCCGGAAGCGGCTACTTACAATGAGCAGTTCTTC.

This clone was recorded once. The rearrangement joins TRBV6-6 to TRBJ1-4; D remains unclear. V dropped 2 bases and J dropped 8 bases, with 6 bases sitting between them. The length of the CDR3 is 12 residues. Looked up from germline, CDR1 is MNHNY and CDR2 is SVGAGI (reference sequence). This CDR3 is CASSYQKEKLFF. The CDR3 DNA sequence: TGTGCCAGCAGTTACCAGAAAGAAAAACTGTTTTTT.

DNA of the CDR3: TGCGCCAGCAGCCAAGACCACAGCGGGGGGGGGCCTGAAGCTTTCTTT. It codes for CASSQDHSGGGPEAFF. This chain uses TRBV4-1 with TRBJ1-1, with D tentatively TRBD1 (6 bases). Between the trimmed V and J ends, which lost 0 bases and 6 bases, there was a span of 17 bases. The CDR3 has 16 residues. The germline gives CDR1 MGHRA, CDR2 YSYEKL.

This chain links TRBV29-1 with TRBJ2-5; possible D gene TRBD1, 5 bases. The germline V gene has CDR1 SQVTM and CDR2 ANQGSEA. V was pared by 6 bases and J by 4 bases, with 9 bases between. CDR3 length equals 11 residues. In DNA, the CDR3 is TGCAGCGTCAAAAGGGGAGAGACCCAGTACTTC. Protein: CSVKRGETQYF.

The rearrangement links TRBV10-3 to TRBJ1-3; 10 nucleotides match TRBD1. Per germline, CDR1 ENHRY and CDR2 SYGVKD. Trimming at V came to 6 bases and at J to 0 bases, leaving 2 bases not matched to a gene. The length of the CDR3 is 15 residues. The CDR3 nucleotides are TGTGCCATCAGGACAGGGGGCAACTCTGGAAACACCATATATTTT. Encoded protein: CAIRTGGNSGNTIYF.

The chain carries TRBV5-6 and TRBJ2-7; D is perhaps TRBD2 (6 bases). The V gene's germline CDR1 is SGHDT and CDR2 YYEEEE. The ends were cut back, 4 bases at V and 7 bases at J, with 18 bases in the middle. The CDR3 has 14 amino acids. CDR3 residues: CASSLGGGDGEQYF. As DNA, the CDR3 is TGTGCCAGCAGCCTGGGTGGCGGGGATGGGGAGCAGTACTTC. The entire variable domain, with the rest obtained from reference TRBV5-6 and TRBJ2-7, is as follows: DAGVTQSPTHLIKTRGQQVTLRCSPKSGHDTVSWYQQALGQGPQFIFQYYEEEERQRGNFPDRFSGHQFPNYSSELNVNALLLGDSALYLCASSLGGGDGEQYFGPGTRLTVT.

The V and J genes are TRBV29-1 and TRBJ2-4; TRBD2 matches at 8 bases. The CDR3 extends over 16 amino acids. V lost 6 bases, J lost 6 bases, and 16 bases stayed unmatched. Germline CDR1 SQVTM, CDR2 ANQGSEA. CDR3 sequence (DNA): TGCAGCGTACTGAGTTCGCGGCCGGGAGGGGTAAACATTCAGTACTTC. Its translation is CSVLSSRPGGVNIQYF.

This clone is medium-sized in the sample. The genes are TRBV4-2 and TRBJ1-4, with 8 bases that match TRBD1. CDR3 length: 16 residues. V lost 4 bases, J lost 3 bases, and 7 bases stayed unmatched. The germline V gene has CDR1 LGHNA and CDR2 YNFKEQ. CDR3 residues: CASSPSQGASNEKLFF. The CDR3 DNA follows: TGTGCCAGCAGCCCTAGCCAGGGGGCTTCTAATGAAAAACTGTTTTTT.

The chain joins TRBV5-4 to TRBJ1-2; D may be TRBD1 (6 bases). The CDR3 is made up of 12 amino acids. Trimming shortened V by 7 bases and J by 4 bases, and 11 bases separated the two germline ends. Germline CDR1 and CDR2: SGHNT and YYREEE (reference sequence). The CDR3 bases are TGTGCCAGCGGGACACCAATCTATGGCTACACCTTC. It yields the protein CASGTPIYGYTF.

The chain employs TRBV6-5 and TRBJ1-2; no reliable D call. V shed 10 bases and J shed 8 bases, with 11 bases lying between them. From germline, CDR1 is MNHEY and CDR2 SVGAGI. This CDR3 comprises 10 residues. The CDR3, as DNA: TGTGCCACCCTTAGTGCCGGCTACACCTTC. This translates into CATLSAGYTF.

The rearrangement links TRBV4-2 to TRBJ2-7; a weak D match, TRBD2 (6 bases). The CDR3 runs to 15 residues. Germline V gene sequence: CDR1 LGHNA, CDR2 YNFKEQ. The V end lost 0 bases, the J end lost 2 bases, and 11 bases lay between the germline ends. The CDR3 nucleotides read TGTGCCAGCAGCCAAGATTATCCGGGAGCCTACGAGCAGTACTTC. It is translated as CASSQDYPGAYEQYF.

CDR3 bases: TGTGCCAGTAGTCTGGCCCTCCTTAACACTGAAGCTTTCTTT. It specifies CASSLALLNTEAFF. This chain uses TRBV19 with TRBJ1-1; no definite D call. Between the trimmed V and J ends, which lost 5 bases and 2 bases, there was a span of 12 bases. CDR1 is LNHDA, CDR2 SQIVND, per germline (reference sequence). This CDR3 is 14 amino acids long.

The J gene is TRBJ2-2, the V gene TRBV29-1; the match to TRBD1 covers 10 bases. V dropped 4 bases and J dropped 4; count of bases not matched to a gene: 3. The CDR3 contains 14 residues. Germline CDR1 reads SQVTM; CDR2 reads ANQGSEA. The CDR3 coding sequence is TGCAGCGTTGTATGGACAGGGGGCACCGGGGAGCTGTTTTTT. Amino acids: CSVVWTGGTGELFF.

This clone has only one observation. The rearrangement links TRBV5-8 to TRBJ2-6, with D unclear. This CDR3 region has 15 residues. The V and J ends lost 3 bases and 2 bases respectively, with 9 bases between them. Germline loops: CDR1 SGHTS, CDR2 YDEGEE. The CDR3 nucleotides read TGTGCCAGCAGCTCCGTCCTCCCTGGGGCCAACGTCCTGACTTTC. Translating gives CASSSVLPGANVLTF. Combining the CDR3 with reference TRBV5-8 and TRBJ2-6 gives the whole variable domain EAGVTQSPTHLIKTRGQQATLRCSPISGHTSVYWYQQALGLGLQFLLWYDEGEERNRGNFPPRFSGRQFPNYSSELNVNALELEDSALYLCASSSVLPGANVLTFGAGSRLTVL.

This chain joins TRBV7-2 and TRBJ2-1, with D possibly TRBD2 on 6 matching bases. The CDR3 extends over 18 amino acids. Looked up from germline, CDR1 is SGHTA and CDR2 is FQGNSA. Trimming removed 5 bases at V and 7 bases at J, with 27 bases between. The CDR3 bases are TGTGCCAGCAGCCCGCGCGGGTCCTTCGAACCCGGAGGGAATGAGCAGTTCTTC. This gives the protein CASSPRGSFEPGGNEQFF.

The gene calls are TRBV5-4 and TRBJ1-6; D perhaps matches TRBD1 (6 bases). There are 16 residues in the CDR3. Germline V gene sequence: CDR1 SGHNT, CDR2 YYREEE (reference sequence). Deletions cut 3 bases from V and 8 bases from J, with 18 bases between. CDR3 amino acids: CASSWGPAGYDSPLHF. The DNA of the CDR3 is TGTGCCAGCAGCTGGGGGCCAGCCGGGTACGATTCACCCCTCCACTTT.